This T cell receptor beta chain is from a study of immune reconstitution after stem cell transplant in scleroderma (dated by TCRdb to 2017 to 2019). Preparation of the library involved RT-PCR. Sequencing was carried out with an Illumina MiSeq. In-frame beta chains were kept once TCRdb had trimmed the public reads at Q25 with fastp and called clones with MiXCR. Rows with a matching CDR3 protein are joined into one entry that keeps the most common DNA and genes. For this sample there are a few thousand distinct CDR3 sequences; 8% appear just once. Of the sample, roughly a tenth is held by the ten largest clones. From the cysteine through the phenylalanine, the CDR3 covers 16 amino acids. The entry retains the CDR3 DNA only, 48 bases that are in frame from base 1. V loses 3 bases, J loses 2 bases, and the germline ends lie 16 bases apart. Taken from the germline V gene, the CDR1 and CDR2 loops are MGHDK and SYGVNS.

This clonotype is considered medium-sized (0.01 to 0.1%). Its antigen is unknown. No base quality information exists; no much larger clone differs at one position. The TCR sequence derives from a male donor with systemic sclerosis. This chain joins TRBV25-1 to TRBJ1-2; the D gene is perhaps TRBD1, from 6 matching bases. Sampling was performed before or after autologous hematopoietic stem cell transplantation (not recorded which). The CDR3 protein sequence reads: CASSDFPITGNYGYTF. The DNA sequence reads TGTGCCAGCAGTGACTTCCCTATTACAGGGAACTATGGCTACACCTTC.